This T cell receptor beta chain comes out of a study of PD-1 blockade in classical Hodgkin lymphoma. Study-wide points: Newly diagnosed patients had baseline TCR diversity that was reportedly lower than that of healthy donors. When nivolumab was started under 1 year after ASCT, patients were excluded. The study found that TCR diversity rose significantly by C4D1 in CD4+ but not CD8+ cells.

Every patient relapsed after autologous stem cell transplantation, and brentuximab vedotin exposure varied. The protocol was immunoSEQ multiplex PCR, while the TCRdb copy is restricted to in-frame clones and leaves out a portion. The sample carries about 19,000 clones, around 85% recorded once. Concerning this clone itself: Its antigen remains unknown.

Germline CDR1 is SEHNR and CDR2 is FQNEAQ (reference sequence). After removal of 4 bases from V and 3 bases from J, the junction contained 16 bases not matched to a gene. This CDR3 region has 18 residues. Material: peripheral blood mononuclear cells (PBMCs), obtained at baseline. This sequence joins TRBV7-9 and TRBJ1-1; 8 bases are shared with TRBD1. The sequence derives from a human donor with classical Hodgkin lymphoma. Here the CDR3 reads CASSSSTGAGWGDTEAFF. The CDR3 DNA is TGTGCCAGCAGCTCTTCGACAGGGGCGGGTTGGGGGGACACTGAAGCTTTCTTT.